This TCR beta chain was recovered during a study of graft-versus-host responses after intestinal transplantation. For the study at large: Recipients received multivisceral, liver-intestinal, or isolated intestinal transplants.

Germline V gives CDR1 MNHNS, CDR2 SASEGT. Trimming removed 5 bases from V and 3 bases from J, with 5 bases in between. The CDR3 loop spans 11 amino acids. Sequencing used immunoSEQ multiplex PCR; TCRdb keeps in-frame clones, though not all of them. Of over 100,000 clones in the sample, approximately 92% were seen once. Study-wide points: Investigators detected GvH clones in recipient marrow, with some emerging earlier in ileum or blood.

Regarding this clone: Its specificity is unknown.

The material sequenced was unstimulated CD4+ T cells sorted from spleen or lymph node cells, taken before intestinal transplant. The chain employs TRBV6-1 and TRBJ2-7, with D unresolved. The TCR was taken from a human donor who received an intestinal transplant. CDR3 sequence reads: CASSYRYEQYF. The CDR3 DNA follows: TGTGCCAGCAGTTATCGCTACGAGCAGTACTTC.